This TCR beta chain was sequenced during a study of response to subunit inactivated influenza vaccine. Regarding this clonotype: Its antigen is not identified. An end of the junction differs from the germline gene, which may be a read error.

The CDR3 sequence is 13 residues long. In germline, CDR1 is DFQATT, CDR2 SNEGSKA (reference sequence). A single record per CDR3 protein comes from TCRdb applying MiXCR to the RT-PCR reads. This repertoire shows 600,000 to 850,000 distinct CDR3 sequences, 14% found once; its top ten account for 7.6%. Whole-study findings and limits: Few new T cells, the authors suggested, are recruited by each seasonal influenza vaccination.

The source is a man aged 50 to 59 who received an inactivated influenza vaccine. Here the sequenced sample was PBMCs from blood, taken less than 15 days before vaccination. The rearrangement joins TRBV20-1 to TRBJ1-2; D is possibly TRBD1 (5 bases). As DNA, the CDR3 is TGCAGTGCTAGAGATCCTCTGGGGCAGGGATTACCCTTC. As protein: CSARDPLGQGLPF.